This TCR beta chain was captured by sequencing in a study of T-cell memory formation after mild COVID-19. At the level of the study: Clusters were largely donor specific.

From the 5' RACE reads, TCRdb called clonotypes with MiXCR, one entry per CDR3 protein. The sample consists of some 490,000 distinct CDR3 sequences, about 18% of them appearing once. CDR3 size: 12 residues. Germline CDR1 SQVTM, CDR2 ANQGSEA. V was clipped by 3 bases and J by 1 base, with 7 bases between them. The gene calls are TRBV29-1 and TRBJ2-7; D is unresolved. The origin of this receptor is an adult woman who had mild COVID-19 (a few samples of this study predate the infection). Cell type and time point are not known. Sequencing was carried out using PBMCs or a T cell subset sorted from them (not recorded which). CDR3 sequence (DNA): TGCAGCGTTGACGCCGGATCCTACGAGCAGTACTTC. Encoded protein: CSVDAGSYEQYF.